A single sample is the source of the 9 T cell receptor beta chains below, sequenced in a study of lymphopenia after photon versus proton radiotherapy. Generated by immunoSEQ multiplex PCR, the TCRdb table keeps only in-frame clones and is missing some. The sample includes around 64,000 clones, roughly 90% of them seen just once. This sample comprised peripheral blood, obtained from a patient treated with photon-based radiotherapy. The receptors derive from a middle-aged woman with cholangiocarcinoma.

The sample holds one count of this clone. The chain links TRBV19 to TRBJ2-3; D uncertain. CDR1 is LNHDA and CDR2 is SQIVND in the germline V gene (reference sequence). V was cut by 7 bases and J by 1 base, with 9 bases left in between. This CDR3 comprises 13 residues. As DNA, the CDR3 is TGTGCCAGTACCGGGCCTCGCACAGATACGCAGTATTTT. It is translated as CASTGPRTDTQYF.

The chain couples TRBV5-1 to TRBJ2-7, with a possible D match to TRBD1 (7 bases). In germline, CDR1 is SGHRS, CDR2 YFSETQ. The V end lost 4 bases, the J end lost 6 bases, and 11 bases lay between the germline ends. This CDR3 region has 12 residues. As DNA, the CDR3 is TGCGCCAGCAGCCCAGGGGGACTCGAGCAGTACTTC. Its translation is CASSPGGLEQYF.

V usage is TRBV7-2 and J usage is TRBJ2-7, with 8 positions matching TRBD1. Trimming removed 5 bases from V and 0 bases from J; junction bases left unmatched: 6. The CDR3 consists of 15 residues. Germline CDR1 is SGHTA and CDR2 is FQGNSA. Here the CDR3 reads CASSQGQGSSYEQYF. CDR3 nucleotide sequence: TGTGCCAGCAGCCAAGGACAGGGAAGCTCCTACGAGCAGTACTTC.

The table lists this clone with a few counts. The chain is built from TRBV5-4 and TRBJ1-3; D is possibly TRBD1 (5 bases). Germline CDR1 reads SGHNT; CDR2 reads YYREEE (reference sequence). V lost 1 base to trimming and J lost 6 bases, with 20 bases between them. This CDR3 is built from 17 residues. CDR3 nucleotide sequence: TGTGCCAGCAGCTTGTTCAGCGGCAGGGCGGCACCAAACACCATATATTTT. As protein: CASSLFSGRAAPNTIYF.

The sample holds a few counts of this clone. V gene TRBV6-5 combines with J gene TRBJ1-2; D not certain. V was pared by 10 bases and J by 5 bases, with 14 bases between. In germline, CDR1 is MNHEY, CDR2 SVGAGI. The CDR3 runs to 12 residues. The chain's CDR3 is CATGGIGYGYTF. The CDR3 DNA follows: TGTGCCACGGGTGGGATTGGGTATGGCTACACCTTC.

The genes are TRBV27 and TRBJ2-1, with D tentatively TRBD2 (6 bases). V lost 3 bases, J lost 0 bases, and 9 bases lay in between. Germline values: CDR1 MNHEY, CDR2 SMNVEV (reference sequence). CDR3 length equals 15 residues. CDR3 amino acids: CASSLEGSSYNEQFF. DNA of the CDR3: TGTGCCAGCAGTTTGGAGGGGAGCTCCTACAATGAGCAGTTCTTC.

This clone appeared once. The chain employs TRBV10-3 and TRBJ1-2, with 7 bases lining up with TRBD1. V gave up 3 bases and J gave up 7 bases; unmatched junction bases: 5. Per the germline V gene, CDR1 is ENHRY and CDR2 is SYGVKD. This CDR3 has 13 residues. CDR3 nucleotide sequence: TGTGCCATCAGTGAAAGGGGGCAGAGTGGCTACACCTTC. This encodes CAISERGQSGYTF.

V usage is TRBV10-2 and J usage is TRBJ2-7, with 7 positions matching TRBD2. CDR1 and CDR2 (germline): WSHSY, SAAADI. This CDR3 has 13 amino acids. J gave up 2 bases and V 8 bases, and 6 bases lay outside the gene matches. The CDR3 region has the DNA TGCGCCAGCGCATGGGGGGGGACCTACGAGCAGTACTTC. This gives the protein CASAWGGTYEQYF.

The CDR3 DNA reads TGCAGGGCAGGACTAGCGGGCGAGCAGTTCTTC. Its protein product is CRAGLAGEQFF. The V call is TRBV29-1, the J call TRBJ2-1, with 11 bases matching TRBD2. The CDR3 loop spans 11 amino acids. CDR1 and CDR2 from the germline V gene are SQVTM and ANQGSEA.